This T cell receptor (beta chain) came from a study of shared clonotypes between healthy human individuals. Study-level results: Few donors restricted represented genetic and exposure-history diversity.

As regards this clone: The target antigen is unknown.

Clones were sequenced by immunoSEQ multiplex PCR, and TCRdb holds only the in-frame ones, with some missing. The sample yields 1,500,000 or so clones, 97% to 99% seen once. Material: naive CD4+ T cells sorted from blood. Subset indicated: CD45RA+ positively selected. This receptor was identified in a man between 25 and 39 years old in good health.

The CDR3 is CASSLWAGAYEQYF. CDR3 coding DNA: TGTGCCAGCAGTTTATGGGCAGGGGCTTACGAGCAGTACTTC. The chain joins TRBV28 to TRBJ2-7; TRBD1 might be the D (6 bases). This CDR3 is 14 amino acids long. V dropped 0 bases and J dropped 4 bases, with 10 bases sitting between them. The germline V gene has CDR1 MDHEN and CDR2 SYDVKM.